This TCR beta chain was found in a study of blood T cell repertoires in COVID-19. The table came from immunoSEQ multiplex PCR; TCRdb's copy has only in-frame clones and leaves some out. Among 300,000 or so clones, about 92% were seen once, and the ten largest hold around 2.6%. Participant age was roughly 18 to 90 years, and participants resided in fewer than 25 US areas. The study counted Cohort 3 donors as recovered given two negative PCRs, clearance, or symptom resolution. CDR3 length equals 16 residues. J was trimmed by 3 bases and V by 4 bases; bases with no gene match: 9. The germline V gene encodes CDR1 KGHSH and CDR2 LQKENI.

This sequence was found in a man in his sixties who had recovered from COVID-19. This chain links TRBV18 with TRBJ1-1, with TRBD1 matching 9 bases. The sample taken for sequencing was PBMCs or T cells enriched from blood (not recorded which). The CDR3 spells CASSRDRVFMDTEAFF. The CDR3 DNA reads as TGTGCCAGCTCACGGGACAGGGTATTTATGGACACTGAAGCTTTCTTT.